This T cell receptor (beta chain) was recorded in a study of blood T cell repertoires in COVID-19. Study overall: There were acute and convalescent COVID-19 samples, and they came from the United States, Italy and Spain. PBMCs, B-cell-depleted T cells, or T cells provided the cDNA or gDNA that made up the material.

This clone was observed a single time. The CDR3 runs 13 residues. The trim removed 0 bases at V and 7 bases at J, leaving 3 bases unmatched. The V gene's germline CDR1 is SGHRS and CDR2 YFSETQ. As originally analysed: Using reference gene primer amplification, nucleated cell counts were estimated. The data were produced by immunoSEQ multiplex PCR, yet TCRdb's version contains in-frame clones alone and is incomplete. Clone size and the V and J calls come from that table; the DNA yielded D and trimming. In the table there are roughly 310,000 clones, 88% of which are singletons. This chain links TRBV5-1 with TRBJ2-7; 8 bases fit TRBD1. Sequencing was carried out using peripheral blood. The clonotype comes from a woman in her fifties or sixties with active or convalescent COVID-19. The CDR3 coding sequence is TGCGCCAGCAGCTTGGTTACAGGGGGTGAGCAGTACTTC. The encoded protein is CASSLVTGGEQYF.